Described below is a single T cell receptor (beta chain) sequence and its context. What it binds is not known. This sample is part of a study of T cell repertoires in cytomegalovirus infection. Across the whole study: Evidence of both CMV infection and a matching HLA type came from public TCR beta signatures.

This CDR3 region has 15 residues. CDR1 SGHTA and CDR2 FQGNSA come from the germline V gene. Trimming cost V 4 bases and J 3 bases, with 16 bases left between them. One entry per CDR3 protein results from TCRdb running MiXCR on the reads. The repertoire holds roughly 310,000 distinct CDR3 sequences, with roughly 15% as singletons. Whole-study results and caveats: Cumulated frequencies of public TCR beta families served to identify carriers of CMV plus the relevant HLA.

The rearrangement links TRBV7-2 to TRBJ2-7; weak D call: TRBD1 (5 bases). Sequencing used PBMCs. This TCR was recovered from a human donor in good health (CMV status not recorded). Some clones in this sample may be carry-over from other donors' samples. CDR3 DNA sequence: TGTGCCAGCAGCTCTCCAGGGTATTCAGGCTACGAGCAGTACTTC. Residues: CASSSPGYSGYEQYF.